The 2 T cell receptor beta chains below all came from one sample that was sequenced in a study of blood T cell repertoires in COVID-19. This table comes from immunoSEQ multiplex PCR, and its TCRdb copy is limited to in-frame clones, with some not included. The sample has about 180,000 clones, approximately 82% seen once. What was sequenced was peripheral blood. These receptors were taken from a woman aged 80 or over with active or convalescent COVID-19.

Here the CDR3 reads CASSASGRMQTQYF. In nucleotides, the CDR3 is TGTGCCAGCAGCGCTAGCGGGAGGATGCAGACCCAGTACTTC. The chain couples TRBV6-5 to TRBJ2-5, with 11 bases lining up with TRBD2. This CDR3 region has 14 residues. Per the germline V gene, CDR1 is MNHEY and CDR2 is SVGAGI. The V and J ends lost 6 bases and 6 bases, in that order; junction bases with no gene match: 6.

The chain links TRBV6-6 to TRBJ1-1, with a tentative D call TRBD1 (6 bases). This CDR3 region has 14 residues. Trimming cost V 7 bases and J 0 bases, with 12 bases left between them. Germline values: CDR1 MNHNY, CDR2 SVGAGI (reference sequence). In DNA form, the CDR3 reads TGTGCCAGCATGTCCAGGGGTCTGAACACTGAAGCTTTCTTT. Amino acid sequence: CASMSRGLNTEAFF.